This entry concerns a single T cell receptor (beta chain). Per the authors' pipeline: Amplification of reference gene primers was used by the study to estimate nucleated cell counts. Data came from immunoSEQ multiplex PCR; TCRdb stores just in-frame clones and leaves some out. V, J and clone size are taken as reported in that table, and D and trimming were inferred from the DNA itself. The sample lists approximately 110,000 clones, less than 85% occurring once. The data were obtained in a study of blood T cell repertoires in COVID-19. Study-wide context: The United States, Italy and Spain supplied acute and convalescent COVID-19 samples. PBMCs, B-cell-depleted T cells, or T cells provided the cDNA or gDNA that made up the material.

With 7 bases clipped from V and 6 bases from J, the junction kept 14 bases outside the gene matches. The CDR3 is made up of 15 amino acids. Germline loops: CDR1 SGDLS, CDR2 YYNGEE. This TCR derives from a man aged 65 to 79 with active or convalescent COVID-19. The J gene is TRBJ1-2, the V gene TRBV9; 8 bases fit TRBD1. Sequenced material: peripheral blood. This CDR3 reads CASRKDREGRDGYTF. The CDR3 region has the DNA TGTGCCAGCCGGAAGGACAGGGAGGGGCGGGATGGCTACACCTTC.